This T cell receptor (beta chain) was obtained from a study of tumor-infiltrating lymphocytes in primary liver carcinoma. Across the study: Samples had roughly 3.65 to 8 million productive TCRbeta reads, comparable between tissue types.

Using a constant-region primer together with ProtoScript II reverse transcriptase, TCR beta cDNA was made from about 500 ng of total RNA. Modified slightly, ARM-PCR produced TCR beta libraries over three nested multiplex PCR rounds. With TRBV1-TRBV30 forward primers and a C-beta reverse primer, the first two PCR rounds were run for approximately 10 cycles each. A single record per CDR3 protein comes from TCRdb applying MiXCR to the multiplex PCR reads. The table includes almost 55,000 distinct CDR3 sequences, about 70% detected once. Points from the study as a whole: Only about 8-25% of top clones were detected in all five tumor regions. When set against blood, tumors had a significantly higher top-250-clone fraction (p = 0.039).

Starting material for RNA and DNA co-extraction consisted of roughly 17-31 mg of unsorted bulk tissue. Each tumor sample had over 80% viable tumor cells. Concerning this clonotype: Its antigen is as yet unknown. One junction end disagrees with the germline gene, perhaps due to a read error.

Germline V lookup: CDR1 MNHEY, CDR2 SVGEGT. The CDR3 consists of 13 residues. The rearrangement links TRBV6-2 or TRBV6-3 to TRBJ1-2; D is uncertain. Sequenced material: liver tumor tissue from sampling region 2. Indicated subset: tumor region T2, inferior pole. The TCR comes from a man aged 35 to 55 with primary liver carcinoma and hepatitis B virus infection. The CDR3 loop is CASSYDGNYGCTF. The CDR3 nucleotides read TGTGCCAGCAGTTACGACGGTAACTATGGCTGCACCTTC.